This T cell receptor (beta chain) derives from a study of blood T cell repertoires in COVID-19. Across roughly 25 US areas, participants ranged in age from about 18 to 100 years. This table comes from immunoSEQ multiplex PCR, and its TCRdb copy is limited to in-frame clones, with some not included. In the table there are about 280,000 clones, roughly 85% of which are singletons. Material: PBMCs or T cells enriched from blood (not recorded which). This TCR was recovered from a man aged 35 to 55 who had been exposed to COVID-19.

CDR3 in DNA: TGTGCCACGAGCGAAGGTGGAAACACCATATATTTT. Its protein is CATSEGGNTIYF. The V and J genes are TRBV2 and TRBJ1-3; D not resolved. The germline V gene encodes CDR1 SNHLY and CDR2 FYNNEI. V gave up 10 bases and J gave up 3 bases, with 10 bases separating them. CDR3 length: 12 amino acids.